Listed here are 6 T cell receptor beta chains from one sample, sequenced in a study of T cell changes during pregnancy in multiple sclerosis. The repertoire was sequenced with immunoSEQ multiplex PCR; TCRdb's copy has only in-frame clones and lacks some. The repertoire holds about 53,000 clones, over 85% seen once, with less than 4% in the top ten. The sample was CD8+ T cells from peripheral blood mononuclear cells, taken before pregnancy. Receptors originate from a female donor with multiple sclerosis, enrolled in a pregnancy study.

J is TRBJ2-1 and V is TRBV7-6; D may be TRBD1 (6 bases). CDR3 size: 15 residues. Per the germline V gene, CDR1 is SGHVS and CDR2 is FNYEAQ. V dropped 1 base and J dropped 6 bases, with 13 bases sitting between them. CDR3 loop: CASSLVGWGLNEQFF. CDR3 nucleotides: TGTGCCAGCAGCTTAGTTGGTTGGGGGCTCAATGAGCAGTTCTTC.

The V gene is TRBV5-8, the J gene TRBJ1-1; 10 nucleotides align to TRBD1. Germline V CDR1 and CDR2: SGHTS, YDEGEE. V lost 0 bases to trimming and J lost 4 bases; unmatched junction nucleotides: 0. CDR3 length: 14 residues. The CDR3 loop is CASSLGTGGTEAFF. The CDR3 DNA reads TGTGCCAGCAGCTTGGGGACAGGGGGCACTGAAGCTTTCTTT.

This chain connects TRBV5-4 to TRBJ2-7; TRBD1 aligns across 10 bases. Germline V gene data show CDR1 as SGHNT and CDR2 as YYREEE (reference sequence). The CDR3 extends over 15 amino acids. Unmatched junction bases numbered 10, after V lost 5 bases and J lost 5 bases. CDR3: CASRHTGTGAHEQYF. The CDR3 DNA follows: TGTGCCAGCAGGCATACCGGGACAGGGGCACACGAGCAGTACTTC.

The rearrangement uses TRBV29-1 and TRBJ1-2, with D possibly being TRBD1 (5 bases). Germline loops: CDR1 SQVTM, CDR2 ANQGSEA. This CDR3 spans 13 amino acids. Trimming shortened V by 2 bases and J by 1 base, and 8 bases separated the two germline ends. CDR3 amino acids: CSVETGVNYGYTF. CDR3 sequence (DNA): TGCAGCGTTGAAACAGGAGTTAACTATGGCTACACCTTC. Filled out from reference TRBV29-1 and TRBJ1-2, the complete variable domain reads SAVISQKPSRDICQRGTSLTIQCQVDSQVTMMFWYRQQPGQSLTLIATANQGSEATYESGFVIDKFPISRPNLTFSTLTVSNMSPEDSSIYLCSVETGVNYGYTFGSGTRLTVV.

This clone was recorded many times. V and J are TRBV6-5 and TRBJ2-7, with 9 positions matching TRBD1. CDR1 is MNHEY, CDR2 SVGAGI, per germline. Trimming removed 7 bases from V and 6 bases from J; junction bases left unmatched: 10. The CDR3 covers 14 residues. The CDR3 reads CASTQGTGRGEQYF. The CDR3, as DNA: TGTGCCAGCACACAAGGGACAGGGAGAGGCGAGCAGTACTTC.

The CDR3 sequence is CAISESSGPNYGYTF. The DNA of the CDR3 is TGTGCCATCAGTGAGTCGAGCGGCCCTAACTATGGCTACACCTTC. The rearrangement uses TRBV10-3 and TRBJ1-2; D unclear. Germline V gene data show CDR1 as ENHRY and CDR2 as SYGVKD. This CDR3 spans 15 amino acids. V was pared by 0 bases and J by 0 bases, with 8 bases between.